This T cell receptor beta chain is drawn from a study of beta chain features in type 1 diabetes. TCRB transcripts that were expressed got sequenced, as all of the isolated RNA had been reverse transcribed. This table comes from immunoSEQ multiplex PCR, and its TCRdb copy is limited to in-frame clones, with some not included. Here the sample spans roughly 180,000 clones, approximately 13% being singletons. CDR1 is SEHNR and CDR2 is FQNEAQ in the germline V gene (reference sequence). This CDR3 is 17 amino acids long. There are a few counts of this clone. A junction end diverges from the germline sequence, so it may reflect a read error.

Sequenced material: central memory CD4+ T cells from blood. V gene TRBV7-9 combines with J gene TRBJ2-3, with 14 positions matching TRBD2. The source is a woman under 30 in good health. The CDR3 sequence: CASSRPGTSGSIDTQYF. The CDR3 DNA is TGTGCCAGCAGCCGACCCGGGACTAGCGGGAGCATAGATACGCAGTATTTT.